This TCR beta chain came from a study of T cell repertoires in cytomegalovirus infection. Study context: Public TCR beta signature analysis indicated the presence of both CMV infection and matching HLA type. Regarding the study as a whole: Dominant in the ex vivo response were TCR beta clonotypes restricted by HLA-C and specific for CMV. Accumulated public TCR beta family frequency recognized individuals carrying CMV together with the relevant HLA.

A few counts support this clonotype. Its antigen is not known. J was trimmed by 4 bases and V by 3 bases; bases with no gene match: 2. The CDR3 sequence is 16 residues long. Germline V lookup: CDR1 SGHAT, CDR2 FQDESV (reference sequence). TCRdb fed the reads into MiXCR, producing one record per CDR3 protein. The top ten hold roughly 12% of the sample, which has 650,000 to 900,000 distinct CDR3 sequences, 32% seen once. This receptor was taken from a human donor in good health (CMV status not recorded). Some clones in this sample may be carry-over from other donors' samples. The V call is TRBV11-1, the J call TRBJ2-1, with TRBD2 matching 14 bases. The sequences come from cultured CD8+ T cells from PBMCs, collected from culture after CMV antigen stimulation. The CDR3 reads CASSLRTSGGYNEQFF. CDR3 sequence (DNA): TGTGCCAGCAGCTTGCGGACTAGCGGGGGGTACAATGAGCAGTTCTTC.